The sequence of this T cell receptor (beta chain) was determined in a study of blood T cell repertoires in COVID-19. Study-wide background: Samples came from the United States, Italy and Spain, spanning acute and convalescent COVID-19. T cells, B-cell-depleted T cells, or PBMCs supplied cDNA or gDNA.

V shed 7 bases, J shed 14 bases, and the junction held 20 bases outside the gene matches. Germline CDR1 is SGHAT and CDR2 is FQNNGV. The CDR3 has 15 amino acids. Only one count was recorded for this clone. Per the original data handling: It was from reference gene primer amplification that nucleated cell counts were estimated. Profiling relied on immunoSEQ multiplex PCR, and the TCRdb table lists in-frame clones only, not all of them. V, J and clone size derive from that table, while D and trimming were established from the DNA sequence. The table lists 150,000 to 200,000 clones, 70% to 90% of them singletons.

The sequenced material came from peripheral blood. This sequence originates from a human donor in a cohort sampled during active COVID-19. The chain recombines TRBV11-2 with TRBJ2-1, with TRBD1 matching 7 bases. CDR3 nucleotides: TGTGCCAGCACCTCCCTCCGGGACAGAAGCTTCAAGGAGTTCTTC. Translated: CASTSLRDRSFKEFF.